The 30 T cell receptor beta chains below all came from one sample that was sequenced in a study of spatial heterogeneity in lung cancer. Time point defined: sample taken at primary tumor resection. Whole RNA, which was extracted from tumor, nontumor lung tissue or frozen PBMC, was sequenced without any cell sorting. One entry per CDR3 protein results from TCRdb running MiXCR on the 5' RACE reads. The sample records approximately 4,600 distinct CDR3 sequences, 30% to 35% being singletons. The input for sequencing was PBMCs, taken at surgery. Receptors originate from a male donor with early-stage non-small cell lung cancer.

This clonotype is deemed medium-sized. Being off target in a library aimed at alpha chains, this beta chain has a size of little meaning. V is TRBV4-1 and J is TRBJ2-5; TRBD1 might be the D (6 bases). There are 15 residues in the CDR3. CDR1 is MGHRA, CDR2 YSYEKL, per germline. With 1 base removed from V and 4 bases from J, the gap between germline ends came to 13 bases. The CDR3 region is CASSQVQGIAETQYF. Here the CDR3 DNA reads TGCGCCAGCAGCCAAGTACAGGGAATTGCAGAGACCCAGTACTTC.

Of note for this clonotype: This beta chain lies outside the target of a library built for alpha chains; its clone size means little. CDR3 in DNA: TGTGCCAGCAGTGAAACTAGCGCGAACACCGGGGAGCTGTTTTTT. Amino acids: CASSETSANTGELFF. The chain is built from TRBV6-1 and TRBJ2-2, with 7 bases lining up with TRBD2. This CDR3 region has 15 residues. Trimming removed 2 bases from V and 0 bases from J; junction bases left unmatched: 0. CDR1 is MNHNS, CDR2 SASEGT, per germline.

Of note for this clonotype: This beta chain is a stray read from a library made for alpha chains; its abundance is not meaningful. CDR3 DNA sequence: TGTGCCAGCAGTTTGGGACTCCCGAGAGACGAGCAGTTCTTC. Protein: CASSLGLPRDEQFF. The chain carries TRBV2 and TRBJ2-1; possible D gene TRBD2, 6 bases. Between the trimmed V and J ends, which lost 5 bases and 10 bases, there was a span of 18 bases. Germline V gene data show CDR1 as SNHLY and CDR2 as FYNNEI. The CDR3 runs to 14 residues.

For this clonotype: This beta chain turned up in a library designed for alpha chains; as an off-target read, its abundance says little. The rearrangement links TRBV29-1 to TRBJ2-1; 9 nucleotides match TRBD1. CDR3 length: 14 amino acids. Germline-derived CDR1 and CDR2 are SQVTM and ANQGSEA. Trimming took 6 bases from V and 6 from J; bases not matched to a gene: 9. The CDR3 here is CSVGGQGYVNEQFF. CDR3 DNA sequence: TGCAGCGTCGGGGGACAGGGTTATGTCAATGAGCAGTTCTTC.

As regards this clonotype: This beta chain turned up in a library designed for alpha chains; as an off-target read, its abundance says little. The rearrangement links TRBV12-3 or TRBV12-4 to TRBJ2-7, with 9 bases aligning to TRBD1. J was trimmed by 5 bases and V by 5 bases; bases with no gene match: 4. The CDR3 is 13 residues long. Here the CDR3 DNA reads TGTGCCAGCAGTAGGGGACAGGGCAACGAGCAGTACTTC. This sequence encodes CASSRGQGNEQYF.

In this sample, this clonotype turned up a few times. This beta chain slipped into a library made for alpha chains as a stray read, so its size is not meaningful. The chain uses TRBV10-3 and TRBJ2-2; D gene ambiguous. Between the trimmed V and J ends, which lost 5 bases and 0 bases, there was a span of 1 base. In germline, CDR1 is ENHRY, CDR2 SYGVKD. The length of the CDR3 is 12 residues. In nucleotides, the CDR3 is TGTGCCATCAGTCCGAACACCGGGGAGCTGTTTTTT. Translated: CAISPNTGELFF.

Note on this clonotype: Within a library made for alpha chains, this beta chain is off target, and its count is uninformative. The genes are TRBV24-1 and TRBJ2-3; D is undetermined. V lost 4 bases, J lost 1 base, and 11 bases lay in between. The length of the CDR3 is 15 residues. Germline V gives CDR1 KGHDR, CDR2 SFDVKD. CDR3 region: CATSDPSPGTDTQYF. CDR3 DNA sequence: TGTGCCACCAGTGACCCCTCTCCGGGCACAGATACGCAGTATTTT.

As to this clonotype: Little can be read into the size of this beta chain, an off-target read in a library designed for alpha chains. The rearrangement joins TRBV27 to TRBJ1-2; TRBD1 aligns across 9 bases. Germline trimming cut 6 bases from V and 1 base from J; bases unmatched to any gene: 3. The CDR3 loop spans 14 amino acids. Germline values: CDR1 MNHEY, CDR2 SMNVEV (reference sequence). CDR3 sequence: CASRKTGGNYGYTF. CDR3 in DNA: TGTGCCAGCAGAAAGACAGGGGGTAACTATGGCTACACCTTC.

This clonotype was seen a single time. For a library built for alpha chains, this beta chain is a stray read; little rests on its size. The rearrangement uses TRBV11-3 and TRBJ2-3, with a tentative D call TRBD1 (6 bases). CDR3 length: 14 residues. Trimming shortened V by 5 bases and J by 6 bases, and 15 bases separated the two germline ends. Germline V gene sequence: CDR1 SGHNT, CDR2 YENEEA. Here the CDR3 DNA reads TGTGCCAGCAGCCGGGACATTCTTGGGGATACGCAGTATTTT. It codes for CASSRDILGDTQYF.

This clonotype came up a few times. This beta chain came through as a stray read in a library set up for alpha chains, and its size says little. The chain recombines TRBV12-3 or TRBV12-4 with TRBJ2-5; 10 bases map to TRBD2. This CDR3 contains 15 residues. Losses at the gene ends were 6 bases for V and 5 bases for J; bases not matched to a gene: 9. CDR3 in amino acids: CASSRSGRLLETQYF. The CDR3 DNA reads TGTGCCAGCAGCCGTAGCGGGAGGCTACTCGAGACCCAGTACTTC.

The sample holds a few counts of this clonotype. Because the library targeted alpha chains, this beta chain is an off-target read whose size means little. This rearrangement joins TRBV29-1 to TRBJ2-7, with 9 positions matching TRBD2. Germline lookup yields CDR1 SQVTM and CDR2 ANQGSEA. V was pared by 2 bases and J by 0 bases, with 2 bases of the junction left unmatched. This CDR3 contains 14 residues. CDR3 DNA sequence: TGCAGCGTTGAACTTAGCGGGGGCTCCTACGAGCAGTACTTC. It yields the protein CSVELSGGSYEQYF.

Points on this clonotype: For a library built for alpha chains, this beta chain is a stray read; little rests on its size. The J gene is TRBJ2-3, the V gene TRBV11-1; D is unresolved. With 4 bases removed from V and 0 bases from J, the gap between germline ends came to 11 bases. This CDR3 comprises 15 residues. Per germline, CDR1 SGHAT and CDR2 FQDESV (reference sequence). The CDR3: CASSYGRLSTDTQYF. CDR3 nucleotides: TGTGCCAGCAGCTATGGGCGTCTCAGCACAGATACGCAGTATTTT.

As to this clonotype: This beta chain represents an off-target read in a library built for alpha chains; its size is of limited meaning. The chain employs TRBV27 and TRBJ2-3; a possible D gene is TRBD2 (5 bases). This CDR3 is 13 amino acids long. Germline loops: CDR1 MNHEY, CDR2 SMNVEV (reference sequence). V lost 2 bases and J lost 5, with 8 bases in between. The chain's CDR3 is CASSLRRRDTQYF. The CDR3 bases are TGTGCCAGCAGTTTAAGGAGGCGAGATACGCAGTATTTT.

As for this clonotype: This beta chain was picked up by a library intended for alpha chains and is off target, so its count carries little meaning. This chain connects TRBV18 to TRBJ2-5, with TRBD1 as a possible D gene (5 bases). Germline loops: CDR1 KGHSH, CDR2 LQKENI. This CDR3 has 15 amino acids. V lost 5 bases to trimming and J lost 5 bases, with 18 bases between them. The CDR3 DNA is TGTGCCAGCTCAGCCTCACAGGTCCTTGATGAGACCCAGTACTTC. It yields the protein CASSASQVLDETQYF.

Points on this clonotype: This beta chain is a stray sequence in a library constructed for alpha chains; its clone size is not meaningful. The V and J genes are TRBV7-2 and TRBJ2-6; TRBD1 or TRBD2 may be the D gene (5 bases each). With 4 bases removed from V and 0 bases from J, the gap between germline ends came to 16 bases. CDR3 length equals 18 residues. CDR1 and CDR2 from the germline V gene are SGHTA and FQGNSA. CDR3 nucleotide sequence: TGTGCCAGCAGCTCGCTGGGGACGGCCGTCTCTGGGGCCAACGTCCTGACTTTC. Encoded protein: CASSSLGTAVSGANVLTF.

Details on this clonotype: Being off target in a library aimed at alpha chains, this beta chain has a size of little meaning. The rearrangement joins TRBV7-2 to TRBJ2-7; 8 nucleotides line up with TRBD2. The V gene's germline CDR1 is SGHTA and CDR2 FQGNSA. There are 15 residues in the CDR3. J lost 2 bases, V lost 5 bases, and 8 bases had no gene match. CDR3 region: CASSVLGTRAYEQYF. The CDR3 DNA reads TGTGCCAGCAGCGTTTTGGGGACTAGAGCCTACGAGCAGTACTTC.

With respect to this clonotype: This beta chain is a stray read from a library made for alpha chains; its abundance is not meaningful. This sequence joins TRBV4-3 and TRBJ2-1; possibly TRBD2 for D (6 bases). Trimming stripped 4 bases from V and 6 bases from J, with 16 bases between. CDR3 size: 15 residues. Germline-derived CDR1 and CDR2 are LGHNA and YSLEER. As DNA, the CDR3 is TGCGCCAGCAGCCCCTCCTGGCAGGGAGGCAATGAGCAGTTCTTC. It is translated as CASSPSWQGGNEQFF.

Points on this clonotype: The library was designed around alpha chains, so this beta chain is a stray read whose abundance carries little weight. The chain couples TRBV7-8 to TRBJ2-2; 9 nucleotides agree with TRBD2. With 6 bases clipped from V and 9 bases from J, the junction kept 17 bases outside the gene matches. Germline V gene lookup returns CDR1 SGHVS and CDR2 FQNEAQ. This CDR3 has 17 amino acids. This chain's CDR3 is CASRPPSGREGQRELFF. CDR3 bases: TGTGCCAGCAGACCTCCGAGCGGGCGGGAGGGCCAACGGGAGCTGTTTTTT.

This clonotype was detected a few times. Within a library made for alpha chains, this beta chain is off target, and its count is uninformative. This chain uses TRBV4-3 with TRBJ2-7; D remains ambiguous. This CDR3 contains 14 residues. CDR1 and CDR2 (germline): LGHNA, YSLEER. V lost 6 bases, J lost 2 bases, and 14 bases lay in between. This chain's CDR3 is CASSAVGGAYEQYF. The DNA of the CDR3 is TGCGCCAGCAGTGCGGTCGGTGGTGCCTACGAGCAGTACTTC.

As concerns this clonotype: A library made for alpha chains picked up this beta chain off target, so its size means little. The genes are TRBV24-1 and TRBJ2-1; a possible D gene is TRBD1 (5 bases). Germline assignment: CDR1 KGHDR and CDR2 SFDVKD. Trimming cost V 7 bases and J 6 bases, with 18 bases left between them. The CDR3 covers 15 residues. CDR3 nucleotide sequence: TGTGCCACCAGAGAAAGGGCAGGGTTGTTCAATGAGCAGTTCTTC. Translated: CATRERAGLFNEQFF.

Only a few counts were recorded for this clonotype. Since it is a stray read in a library aimed at alpha chains, this beta chain has a size that is not meaningful. V usage is TRBV5-1 and J usage is TRBJ2-7, with 7 bases lining up with TRBD1. V dropped 0 bases and J dropped 1; count of bases not matched to a gene: 4. The germline gives CDR1 SGHRS, CDR2 YFSETQ. The CDR3 contains 15 residues. The CDR3 loop reads CASSLEQGVSYEQYF. CDR3 sequence (DNA): TGCGCCAGCAGCTTGGAGCAGGGGGTTTCCTACGAGCAGTACTTC.

For this clonotype: A library made for alpha chains picked up this beta chain off target, so its size means little. This chain joins TRBV9 and TRBJ2-1; D unclear. From germline, CDR1 is SGDLS and CDR2 YYNGEE. This CDR3 region has 12 residues. V was cut by 0 bases and J by 9 bases, with 7 bases left in between. The CDR3 nucleotides read TGTGCCAGCAGCGTAGAGGGCGGTGAGCAGTTCTTC. Its protein is CASSVEGGEQFF.

This clonotype was counted a few times. This beta chain came through as a stray read in a library set up for alpha chains, and its size says little. V is TRBV24-1 and J is TRBJ1-2; a possible D gene is TRBD1 (5 bases). From germline, CDR1 is KGHDR and CDR2 SFDVKD. The V end lost 4 bases, the J end lost 3 bases, and 5 bases lay between the germline ends. The CDR3 extends over 12 amino acids. The CDR3 nucleotides read TGTGCCACCAGTGAAGGGGACTATGGCTACACCTTC. It codes for CATSEGDYGYTF.

This clonotype came up a few times. Since it is a stray read in a library aimed at alpha chains, this beta chain has a size that is not meaningful. The chain carries TRBV20-1 and TRBJ2-3; D perhaps matches TRBD2 (6 bases). The CDR3 runs 14 residues. Germline CDR1 is DFQATT and CDR2 is SNEGSKA (reference sequence). V lost 0 bases to trimming and J lost 5 bases, with 12 bases between them. CDR3: CSARDPGRVDTQYF. The CDR3 nucleotides read TGCAGTGCTAGAGATCCCGGGAGAGTAGATACGCAGTATTTT.

This clonotype was observed a handful of times. This beta chain is off target for a library built for alpha chains, so its abundance means little. V usage is TRBV19 and J usage is TRBJ2-7; 8 nucleotides agree with TRBD1. The CDR3 is 14 residues long. Germline V lookup: CDR1 LNHDA, CDR2 SQIVND (reference sequence). J was trimmed by 9 bases and V by 6 bases; bases with no gene match: 13. For the CDR3, the DNA is TGTGCCAGTAGCTCCGGGACAGGCCTCCTCGGGCAGTACTTC. Translating it yields CASSSGTGLLGQYF.

This clonotype was counted only a few times. This beta chain lies outside the target of a library built for alpha chains; its clone size means little. The chain has TRBV28 and TRBJ2-7; D is unclear. Trimming removed 10 bases from V and 5 bases from J, with 12 bases in between. The CDR3 is 11 residues long. In germline, CDR1 is MDHEN, CDR2 SYDVKM. The CDR3 is CATGGWDEQYF. DNA of the CDR3: TGTGCCACCGGCGGTTGGGACGAGCAGTACTTC.

Comment on this clonotype: This beta chain represents an off-target read in a library built for alpha chains; its size is of limited meaning. V gene TRBV6-2 or TRBV6-3 combines with J gene TRBJ2-1, with 9 nucleotides matching TRBD1. There are 15 residues in the CDR3. CDR1 MNHEY and CDR2 SVGEGT come from the germline V gene. J gave up 5 bases and V 6 bases, and 8 bases lay outside the gene matches. The CDR3 region is CASSATGGLDNEQFF. As DNA, the CDR3 is TGTGCCAGCAGCGCCACAGGGGGCCTGGACAATGAGCAGTTCTTC.

A few counts support this clonotype. This beta chain came through as a stray read in a library set up for alpha chains, and its size says little. The J gene is TRBJ2-3, the V gene TRBV7-2; no reliable D call. This CDR3 region has 13 residues. V lost 5 bases to trimming and J lost 14 bases, with 20 bases between them. Germline lookup yields CDR1 SGHTA and CDR2 FQGNSA. Here the CDR3 DNA reads TGTGCCAGCAGCCCGTCCTCGGCCAGCCCCGGGTATTTT. As protein: CASSPSSASPGYF. Combining the CDR3 with reference TRBV7-2 and TRBJ2-3 gives the whole variable domain GAGVSQSPSNKVTEKGKDVELRCDPISGHTALYWYRQSLGQGLEFLIYFQGNSAPDKSGLPSDRFSAERTGGSVSTLTIQRTQQEDSAVYLCASSPSSASPGYFGPGTRLTVL.

To note about this clonotype: For a library built for alpha chains, this beta chain is a stray read; little rests on its size. The CDR3: CSALSFSGTASEQFF. For the CDR3, the DNA is TGCAGTGCTCTTTCATTCTCCGGGACAGCGAGTGAGCAGTTCTTC. This chain connects TRBV20-1 to TRBJ2-1, with TRBD1 matching 7 bases. CDR3 length equals 15 residues. Trimming at V came to 5 bases and at J to 9 bases, leaving 16 bases not matched to a gene. Germline CDR1 and CDR2: DFQATT and SNEGSKA (reference sequence).

In the case of this clonotype: This beta chain is an off-target read within a library intended for alpha chains, so its frequency means little. The chain uses TRBV29-1 and TRBJ2-7; 9 bases map to TRBD1. Germline V gives CDR1 SQVTM, CDR2 ANQGSEA. V lost 3 bases and J lost 3; bases outside the gene matches: 0. The CDR3 totals 12 residues. The CDR3 loop reads CSVEGQGYEQYF. As DNA, the CDR3 is TGCAGCGTTGAGGGACAGGGCTACGAGCAGTACTTC.